These 2 T cell receptor beta chains were all obtained from the same sample, sequenced in a study of T cells after yellow fever vaccination. TCRdb reprocessed the 5' RACE reads with MiXCR, giving one entry per CDR3 protein. The top ten clones hold 20% to 25% of a sample with a few hundred thousand distinct CDR3 sequences, 3.5% to 4.5% of them seen once. Source: PBMCs, taken 5 days after the yellow fever booster vaccination. The receptors were gathered from a man between 18 and 29 years old who received the YFV17D yellow fever vaccine.

This clonotype was recorded many times. The chain uses TRBV12-3 or TRBV12-4 and TRBJ2-5; D may be TRBD1 or TRBD2 (5 bases each). The CDR3 spans 15 residues. V was clipped by 6 bases and J by 4 bases, with 18 bases between them. The CDR3 region has the DNA TGTGCCAGCAGCCCCTCCGGGACGGTTGGAGAGACCCAGTACTTC. Amino acids: CASSPSGTVGETQYF.

This clonotype was counted a few times. The gene calls are TRBV6-2 or TRBV6-3 and TRBJ2-2; D could derive from TRBD1 or TRBD2 (6 bases each). The V and J ends lost 6 bases and 4 bases respectively, with 21 bases between them. CDR3 length: 17 residues. CDR1 and CDR2 from the germline V gene are MNHEY and SVGEGT. The chain's CDR3 is CASSTSSRGVGTGELFF. The CDR3 coding sequence is TGTGCCAGCAGCACCTCCTCGAGGGGGGTCGGCACCGGGGAGCTGTTTTTT.